The sequence of this T cell receptor beta chain was determined in a study of blood T cells in healthy people across ages. Trimming removed 2 bases from V and 2 bases from J, with 11 bases in between. The CDR3 has 14 amino acids. Germline V lookup: CDR1 DFQATT, CDR2 SNEGSKA (reference sequence). Per sample, a minimum of 6.5 million PBMCs were isolated. Combining a sample-barcoded 5' primer with a J-beta primer mix, a second PCR ran for about 7 to 12 cycles. One entry per CDR3 protein, called by TCRdb with MiXCR from the 5' RACE reads. The repertoire consists of 1.8 million or so distinct CDR3 sequences, with 30% to 40% occurring once and the leading ten covering more than 20%.

The sequence was collected from a human donor in good health. This chain joins TRBV20-1 and TRBJ2-3; no definite D call. The source material was blood. The CDR3: CSARKGGSTDTQYF. CDR3 coding DNA: TGCAGTGCTAGAAAGGGTGGATCCACAGATACGCAGTATTTT.